This T cell receptor beta chain was identified during a study of regulatory T cells in long-lasting Graves disease. The germline V gene encodes CDR1 SGHTS and CDR2 YDEGEE. V was shortened by 1 base and J by 2 bases, with 13 bases between the two germline ends. CDR3 length equals 15 residues. Time point denoted: persistent/refractory GD, antithyroid drugs over 5 years with positive TRAb. The TCR library was prepared using RNA isolated from PBMCs. According to the study, TCR beta libraries were built with iRepertoire HTBI primers and CDR3-region Arm-PCR. TCRdb re-called the multiplex PCR reads through MiXCR, storing one row per CDR3 protein. The sample shows fewer than 550,000 distinct CDR3 sequences, approximately 21% of them seen only once.

Material: peripheral blood mononuclear cells (PBMCs), obtained when the disease was refractory, from a patient treated with antithyroid drugs. The receptor was isolated from a female donor with Graves disease. The chain recombines TRBV5-8 with TRBJ2-7; the D gene is possibly TRBD2 (6 bases). CDR3 region: CASSLIPRRAYEQYF. CDR3 coding DNA: TGTGCCAGCAGCTTGATCCCCCGGAGGGCCTACGAGCAGTACTTC.